This T cell receptor (beta chain) was observed in a study of blood T cell repertoires in COVID-19. Trimming stripped 4 bases from V and 6 bases from J, with 21 bases between. The CDR3 has 16 residues. Germline CDR1 and CDR2: MGHDK and SYGVNS. Residents of approximately 25 US areas, aged about 18 to 95 years, made up the participants. Participant reports of clinical history set cohort assignment. Original methodology: For nucleated cells, counts were estimated from reference gene primer amplification. The assay was immunoSEQ multiplex PCR, and TCRdb's table has in-frame clones only and misses some. The V and J calls and the clone size are those of that table, but D and trimming were determined from the DNA. The sample includes over 350,000 clones, roughly 90% of them seen just once.

The chain links TRBV25-1 to TRBJ1-2; no clear D gene. This TCR came from a woman aged 35 to 49 who had been exposed to COVID-19. Material for sequencing was PBMCs or T cells enriched from blood (not recorded which). CDR3 nucleotides: TGTGCCAGCAGTGCCCCGGTGGGCACACCGATGGATGGCTACACCTTC. Translation: CASSAPVGTPMDGYTF.